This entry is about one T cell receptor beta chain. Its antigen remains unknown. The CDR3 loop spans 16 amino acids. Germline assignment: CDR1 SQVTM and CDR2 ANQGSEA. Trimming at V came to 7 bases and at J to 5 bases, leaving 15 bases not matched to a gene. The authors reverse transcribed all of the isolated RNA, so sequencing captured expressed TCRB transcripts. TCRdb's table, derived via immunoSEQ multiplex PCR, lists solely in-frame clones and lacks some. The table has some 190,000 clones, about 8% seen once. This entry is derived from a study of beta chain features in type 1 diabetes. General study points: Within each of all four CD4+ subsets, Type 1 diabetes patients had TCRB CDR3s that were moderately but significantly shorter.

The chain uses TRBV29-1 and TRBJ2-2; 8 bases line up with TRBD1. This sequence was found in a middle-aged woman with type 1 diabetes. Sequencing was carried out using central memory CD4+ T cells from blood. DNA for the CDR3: TGCAGCGCCGCGGACAGGGCCCTTACTGGAACCGGGGAGCTGTTTTTT. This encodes CSAADRALTGTGELFF.